Shown below are 13 T cell receptor beta chains from a single sample sequenced in a study of CD8 T cells in Susac syndrome. Reverse transcription used roughly 0.45 to 1 ug RNA and random hexamers. One entry per CDR3 protein results from TCRdb running MiXCR on the immunoSEQ multiplex PCR reads. The table lists 300,000 or so distinct CDR3 sequences, around 90% of them singletons. The sequenced sample was CD4+ T cells from PBMCs. All receptors come from a human donor with multiple sclerosis.

V usage is TRBV7-9 and J usage is TRBJ2-1; D is ambiguous. Germline V lookup: CDR1 SEHNR, CDR2 FQNEAQ (reference sequence). Trimming stripped 1 base from V and 8 bases from J, with 15 bases between. CDR3 length equals 15 residues. The CDR3 protein is CASSLGTGEVDEQFF. DNA for the CDR3: TGTGCCAGCAGCTTAGGAACGGGCGAGGTCGATGAGCAGTTCTTC.

The chain has TRBV5-6 and TRBJ2-2; the match to TRBD1 covers 10 bases. Germline assignment: CDR1 SGHDT and CDR2 YYEEEE. The CDR3 is made up of 16 amino acids. Unmatched junction bases numbered 7, after V lost 4 bases and J lost 4 bases. This CDR3 is CASSRWDRGSTGELFF. The CDR3 DNA sequence: TGTGCCAGCAGCCGTTGGGACAGGGGCTCCACCGGGGAGCTGTTTTTT.

This clonotype was counted between two and nine times. This chain links TRBV11-2 with TRBJ2-3, with 8 nucleotides matching TRBD1. Trimming cost V 5 bases and J 2 bases; bases outside gene matches: 3. The CDR3 runs 14 residues. Per the germline V gene, CDR1 is SGHAT and CDR2 is FQNNGV. The CDR3 sequence is CASSRDRYTDTQYF. The CDR3 DNA sequence: TGTGCCAGCAGCCGGGACAGGTACACAGATACGCAGTATTTT.

The chain carries TRBV4-1 and TRBJ2-1, with 10 bases aligning to TRBD2. The V gene end was trimmed by 4 bases and the J gene end by 4 bases; junction bases not matched to a gene: 4. The CDR3 extends over 15 amino acids. CDR1 and CDR2 from the germline V gene are MGHRA and YSYEKL. The CDR3 coding sequence is TGCGCCAGCAGCCTACTAGCGGGGTTATACAATGAGCAGTTCTTC. Amino acid sequence: CASSLLAGLYNEQFF.

This clonotype has more than one count but fewer than ten. The V and J genes are TRBV12-3 or TRBV12-4 and TRBJ2-3, with 8 bases that match TRBD1. V shed 5 bases and J 4 bases; nucleotides not matched to a gene: 5. CDR3 length: 14 residues. Here the CDR3 reads CASSRRQGSDTQYF. Here the CDR3 DNA reads TGTGCCAGCAGTCGACGACAGGGGTCAGATACGCAGTATTTT.

The gene calls are TRBV20-1 and TRBJ2-4, with 7 positions matching TRBD2. Per germline, CDR1 DFQATT and CDR2 SNEGSKA (reference sequence). CDR3 length: 14 residues. With 3 bases clipped from V and 5 bases from J, the junction kept 7 bases outside the gene matches. CDR3 nucleotide sequence: TGCAGTGCTAGCGGCCAGACTAGCCAAAACATTCAGTACTTC. Protein sequence: CSASGQTSQNIQYF.

This chain connects TRBV16 to TRBJ2-1; TRBD2 matches 12 bases. The germline CDR1 and CDR2 sequences are KGHSY and FQNENV. CDR3 size: 17 residues. Trimming cost V 0 bases and J 6 bases; bases outside gene matches: 6. The CDR3 DNA sequence: TGTGCCAGCAGCCAATCGACGGCTAGCGGGAGGGGCAATGAGCAGTTCTTC. It translates to CASSQSTASGRGNEQFF.

V gene TRBV5-6 combines with J gene TRBJ2-7; the match to TRBD2 covers 7 bases. Germline V gives CDR1 SGHDT, CDR2 YYEEEE. This CDR3 spans 14 amino acids. V dropped 4 bases and J dropped 2; count of bases not matched to a gene: 6. The CDR3 loop reads CASSPVAGAYEQYF. In DNA, the CDR3 is TGTGCCAGCAGCCCGGTAGCGGGCGCCTACGAGCAGTACTTC.

The chain carries TRBV6-2 or TRBV6-3 and TRBJ2-1; D unresolved. The germline V and J ends were trimmed by 7 bases and 6 bases, with 7 bases remaining between them. The CDR3 extends over 11 amino acids. Per the germline V gene, CDR1 is MNHEY and CDR2 is SVGEGT. CDR3 in DNA: TGTGCCAGCACCCAGGCCAATGAGCAGTTCTTC. Protein: CASTQANEQFF.

The J gene is TRBJ2-1, the V gene TRBV20-1; 13 bases are a match to TRBD2. V was clipped by 5 bases and J by 3 bases; unmatched bases: 4. The V gene's germline CDR1 is DFQATT and CDR2 SNEGSKA (reference sequence). CDR3 length equals 15 residues. The CDR3 here is CSAGGLAGSYNEQFF. The CDR3, as DNA: TGCAGTGCTGGGGGACTAGCGGGGAGCTACAATGAGCAGTTCTTC.

This chain links TRBV29-1 with TRBJ2-1; no clear D. The ends were cut back, 4 bases at V and 4 bases at J, with 11 bases in the middle. Germline V gives CDR1 SQVTM, CDR2 ANQGSEA. There are 13 residues in the CDR3. In nucleotides, the CDR3 is TGCAGCGTTGCACACGGCCCTTACAATGAGCAGTTCTTC. Its protein is CSVAHGPYNEQFF.

This sequence joins TRBV7-2 and TRBJ1-1; weak D call: TRBD1 (5 bases). The CDR3 extends over 14 amino acids. Germline CDR1 is SGHTA and CDR2 is FQGNSA. The V and J ends lost 1 base and 1 base respectively, with 7 bases between them. CDR3 amino acids: CASSLDRTNTEAFF. The CDR3, as DNA: TGTGCCAGCAGCTTAGACAGGACGAACACTGAAGCTTTCTTT.

This chain's CDR3 is CASRAADRGYMGYTF. The CDR3 nucleotides read TGTGCCAGCAGGGCCGCGGACAGGGGGTATATGGGCTACACCTTC. The V gene is TRBV12-3 or TRBV12-4, the J gene TRBJ1-2, with 10 bases that match TRBD1. With V trimmed by 6 bases and J by 8 bases, 12 bases remained unmatched. The CDR3 runs to 15 residues.